Here is one T cell receptor (beta chain) with its context. PCR primers comprised 60 Vbeta and 13 Jbeta primers. Sequencing used immunoSEQ multiplex PCR; TCRdb keeps in-frame clones, though not all of them. Altogether more than 95,000 clones are present, about 78% being singletons, with the ten largest covering 3% to 4%. CDR1 is SEHNR and CDR2 is FQNEAQ in the germline V gene (reference sequence). V was pared by 5 bases and J by 1 base, with 14 bases between. This CDR3 comprises 15 residues. These data come from a study of cytomegalovirus exposure and HLA in healthy donors. The receptor was derived from a young man in good health and CMV-seronegative. This chain joins TRBV7-9 and TRBJ1-1; weak D call: TRBD1 (6 bases). Sample: PBMCs. CDR3 in amino acids: CASSEIATGNTEAFF. Written as DNA, the CDR3 is TGTGCCAGCAGCGAAATAGCGACAGGGAACACTGAAGCTTTCTTT.